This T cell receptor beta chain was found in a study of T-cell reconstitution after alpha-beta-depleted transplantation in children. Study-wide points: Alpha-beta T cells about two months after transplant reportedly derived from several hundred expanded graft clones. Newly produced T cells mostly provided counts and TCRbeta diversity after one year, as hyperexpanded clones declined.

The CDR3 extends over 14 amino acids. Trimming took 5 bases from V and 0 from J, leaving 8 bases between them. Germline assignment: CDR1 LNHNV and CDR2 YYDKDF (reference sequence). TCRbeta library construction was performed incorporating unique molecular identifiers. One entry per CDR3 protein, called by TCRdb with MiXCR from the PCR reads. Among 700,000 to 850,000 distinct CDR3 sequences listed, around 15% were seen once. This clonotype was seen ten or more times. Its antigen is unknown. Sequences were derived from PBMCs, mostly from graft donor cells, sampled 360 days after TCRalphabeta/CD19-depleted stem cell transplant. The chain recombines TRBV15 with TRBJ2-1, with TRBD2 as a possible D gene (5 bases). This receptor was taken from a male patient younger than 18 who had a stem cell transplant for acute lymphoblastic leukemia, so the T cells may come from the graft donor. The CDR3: CATSPGSSYNEQFF. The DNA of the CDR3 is TGTGCCACCAGCCCGGGGAGCTCCTACAATGAGCAGTTCTTC.